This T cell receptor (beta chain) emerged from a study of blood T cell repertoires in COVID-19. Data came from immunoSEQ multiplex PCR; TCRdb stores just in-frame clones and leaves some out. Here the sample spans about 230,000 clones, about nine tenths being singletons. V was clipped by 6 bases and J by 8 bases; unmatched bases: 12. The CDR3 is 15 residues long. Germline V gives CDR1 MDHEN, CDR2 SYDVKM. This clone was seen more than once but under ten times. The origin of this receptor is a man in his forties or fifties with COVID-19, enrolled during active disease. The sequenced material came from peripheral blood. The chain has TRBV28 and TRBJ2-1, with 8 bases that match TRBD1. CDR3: CASRYDRGLLDEQFF. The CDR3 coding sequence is TGTGCCAGCAGATACGACAGGGGACTTTTGGATGAGCAGTTCTTC.